These 5 T cell receptor beta chains share one sample of origin, sequenced in a study of T cell responses to AZD1222 COVID-19 vaccine. The assay was immunoSEQ multiplex PCR, and TCRdb's table has in-frame clones only and misses some. Of some 98,000 clones listed, around nine tenths are singletons. The specimen was peripheral blood, collected 28 days after the second AZD1222 dose. These receptors all come from an adult who received the AZD1222 COVID-19 vaccine.

This chain links TRBV2 with TRBJ2-7; 7 bases map to TRBD1. The ends lost 4 bases at V and 4 bases at J; junction bases unmatched: 7. Per germline, CDR1 SNHLY and CDR2 FYNNEI. The CDR3 length is 14 residues. CDR3 DNA sequence: TGTGCCAGCAGTGTAGTTGACAGGGTTTACGAGCAGTACTTC. Amino acids: CASSVVDRVYEQYF.

The genes are TRBV6-5 and TRBJ2-7, with a possible D match to TRBD1 (6 bases). V dropped 5 bases and J dropped 2 bases, with 13 bases sitting between them. The CDR3 is 14 residues long. Germline CDR1 reads MNHEY; CDR2 reads SVGAGI. CDR3: CASSINRAPYEQYF. CDR3 DNA sequence: TGTGCCAGCAGTATAAACAGGGCCCCCTACGAGCAGTACTTC.

This sequence joins TRBV5-1 and TRBJ2-7, with D maybe TRBD2 (6 bases). V lost 0 bases and J 5 bases, leaving 6 bases between the germline ends. Germline CDR1 reads SGHRS; CDR2 reads YFSETQ. The CDR3 spans 12 residues. The CDR3 reads CASSLGGDEQYF. The DNA for the CDR3 is TGCGCCAGCAGCTTGGGGGGGGACGAGCAGTACTTC. Full variable domain (rest looked up from reference TRBV5-1 and TRBJ2-7): KAGVTQTPRYLIKTRGQQVTLSCSPISGHRSVSWYQQTPGQGLQFLFEYFSETQRNKGNFPGRFSGRQFSNSRSEMNVSTLELGDSALYLCASSLGGDEQYFGPGTRLTVT.

V usage is TRBV14 and J usage is TRBJ2-2, with no clear D. Per germline, CDR1 SGHDN and CDR2 FVKESK. CDR3 size: 14 residues. The V end lost 1 base, the J end lost 0 bases, and 3 bases lay between the germline ends. In DNA, the CDR3 is TGTGCCAGCAGCCAAGTTGCGAACACCGGGGAGCTGTTTTTT. It is translated as CASSQVANTGELFF.

V gene TRBV7-8 combines with J gene TRBJ2-7, with D perhaps TRBD2 (6 bases). Trimming took 5 bases from V and 6 from J, leaving 20 bases between them. The CDR3 totals 15 residues. In germline, CDR1 is SGHVS, CDR2 FQNEAQ. The CDR3 DNA sequence: TGTGCCAGCAGCCCCTACATAGGAGGGATCGGCGAGCAGTACTTC. This sequence encodes CASSPYIGGIGEQYF.